This passage covers 9 T cell receptor beta chains from one sample sequenced in a study of cytomegalovirus exposure and HLA in healthy donors. PCR used 60 Vbeta primers and 13 Jbeta primers. Generated by immunoSEQ multiplex PCR, the TCRdb table keeps only in-frame clones and is missing some. The sample has 90,000 to 120,000 clones; over 80% are singletons. The sample consisted of PBMCs. These receptors originate from a young man in good health and CMV-seropositive.

The V gene is TRBV29-1, the J gene TRBJ1-1; TRBD1 aligns across 7 bases. Looked up from germline, CDR1 is SQVTM and CDR2 is ANQGSEA. Germline trimming cut 1 base from V and 5 bases from J; bases unmatched to any gene: 4. The CDR3 consists of 13 residues. In DNA form, the CDR3 reads TGCAGCGTTGAAGGGACAGGACCAACTGAAGCTTTCTTT. Its translation: CSVEGTGPTEAFF.

This clone was picked up a small number of times. CDR3: CASSLETGAYSPLHF. The CDR3 bases are TGTGCCAGCAGCTTAGAGACAGGGGCCTATTCACCCCTCCACTTT. This rearrangement joins TRBV5-4 to TRBJ1-6; 8 bases are a match to TRBD1. V was clipped by 2 bases and J by 8 bases; unmatched bases: 6. Germline CDR1 is SGHNT and CDR2 is YYREEE (reference sequence). CDR3 length equals 15 residues. The full variable domain, its missing parts supplied by reference TRBV5-4 and TRBJ1-6, is ETGVTQSPTHLIKTRGQQVTLRCSSQSGHNTVSWYQQALGQGPQFIFQYYREEENGRGNFPPRFSGLQFPNYSSELNVNALELDDSALYLCASSLETGAYSPLHFGNGTRLTVT.

In regard to this clone: The sample carries other DNA sequences with the same CDR3. The chain uses TRBV5-4 and TRBJ2-1; 9 bases line up with TRBD1. The trim removed 3 bases at V and 0 bases at J, leaving 4 bases unmatched. This CDR3 comprises 16 residues. Germline V lookup: CDR1 SGHNT, CDR2 YYREEE (reference sequence). The CDR3 reads CASSSQDRGSYNEQFF. CDR3 in DNA: TGTGCCAGCAGCTCTCAGGACAGGGGCTCCTACAATGAGCAGTTCTTC.

This clone has only a few counts. This sequence joins TRBV9 and TRBJ2-3, with unresolved D. Germline CDR1 SGDLS, CDR2 YYNGEE. The ends were cut back, 0 bases at V and 5 bases at J, with 10 bases in the middle. The CDR3 extends over 14 amino acids. The CDR3 reads CASSVVGGQDTQYF. The CDR3 DNA is TGTGCCAGCAGCGTAGTTGGCGGTCAAGATACGCAGTATTTT.

This clone has only one observation. The chain combines TRBV7-8 with TRBJ2-5; D unresolved. CDR3 length equals 14 residues. V was cut by 5 bases and J by 4 bases, with 14 bases left in between. Per germline, CDR1 SGHVS and CDR2 FQNEAQ. As DNA, the CDR3 is TGTGCCAGCAGCCCCAGTGGAGTTCTAGAGACCCAGTACTTC. It translates to CASSPSGVLETQYF.

V is TRBV7-9 and J is TRBJ1-1, with D tentatively TRBD1 (6 bases). The CDR3 consists of 14 residues. Germline CDR1 reads SEHNR; CDR2 reads FQNEAQ (reference sequence). Trimming left V 4 bases short and J 3 bases short, with 12 bases between. CDR3 sequence reads: CASSSGQPYTEAFF. The CDR3 DNA reads TGTGCCAGCAGCTCAGGACAGCCATACACTGAAGCTTTCTTT.

The chain recombines TRBV5-1 with TRBJ1-1; D is uncertain. The germline gives CDR1 SGHRS, CDR2 YFSETQ. This CDR3 region has 12 residues. V was pared by 1 base and J by 6 bases, with 7 bases between. CDR3: CASSLIGSEAFF. The DNA for the CDR3 is TGCGCCAGCAGCTTGATTGGCTCTGAAGCTTTCTTT.

The V call is TRBV5-1, the J call TRBJ1-2; 7 bases line up with TRBD1. CDR1 is SGHRS and CDR2 is YFSETQ in the germline V gene. This CDR3 spans 16 amino acids. With V trimmed by 5 bases and J by 4 bases, 14 bases remained unmatched. The CDR3 loop is CASRLLHMGQIYGYTF. CDR3 nucleotide sequence: TGCGCCAGCAGGCTCCTCCATATGGGACAGATCTATGGCTACACCTTC.

The V gene is TRBV4-1, the J gene TRBJ2-1, with TRBD2 matching 10 bases. The germline CDR1 and CDR2 sequences are MGHRA and YSYEKL. This CDR3 spans 13 amino acids. Trimming at V came to 6 bases and at J to 10 bases, leaving 6 bases not matched to a gene. CDR3 bases: TGCGCCAGCAGGAGCGGGGGGGCGAGGGAGCAGTTCTTC. Translation gives CASRSGGAREQFF.